Below, one TCR beta chain is given with its context. The antigen is not known. These data come from a study of cytotoxic CD8 clonotypes in ibrutinib-treated CLL. Findings and caveats of the study: At baseline, clonality was higher than in age-matched healthy donors and correlated with CD8+ counts. Public clonotypes proved infrequent, and on treatment they shrank or remained steady.

Assay: immunoSEQ multiplex PCR; the TCRdb copy retains only in-frame clones and omits some. The sample lists roughly 49,000 clones, around four fifths occurring once. Germline CDR1 reads SGHNT; CDR2 reads YENEEA. The CDR3 loop spans 15 amino acids. V was pared by 5 bases and J by 8 bases, with 8 bases of the junction left unmatched. Cryopreserved PBMCs were the source of 1.5 to 2.5 micrograms of genomic DNA, which went to TCR beta libraries. The sample was PBMCs, taken after 24 months of ibrutinib treatment. This clonotype originated in a human donor with chronic lymphocytic leukemia. This chain uses TRBV11-3 with TRBJ2-1; 11 bases align to TRBD1. The CDR3 region is CASSLGTGGSYEQFF. The CDR3 coding sequence is TGTGCCAGCAGCCTCGGGACAGGGGGATCCTATGAGCAGTTCTTC.